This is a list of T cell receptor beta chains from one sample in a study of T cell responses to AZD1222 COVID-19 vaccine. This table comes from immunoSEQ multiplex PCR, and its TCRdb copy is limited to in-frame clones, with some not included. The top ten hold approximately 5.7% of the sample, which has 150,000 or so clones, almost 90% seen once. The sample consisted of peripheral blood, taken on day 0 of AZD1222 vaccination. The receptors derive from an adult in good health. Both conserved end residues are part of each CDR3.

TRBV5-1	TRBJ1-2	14	CASSPGTANYGYTF
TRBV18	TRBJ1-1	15	CASSPPRQGDTEAFF
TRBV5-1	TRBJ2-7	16	CASSLMGGRRAYEQYF
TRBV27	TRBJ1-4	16	CASSLSSGSTNEKLFF
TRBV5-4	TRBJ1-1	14	CASSPAGRNTEAFF
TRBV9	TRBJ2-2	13	CASSLGGTGELFF
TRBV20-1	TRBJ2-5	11	CSASIGETQYF
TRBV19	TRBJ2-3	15	CASSQRTSGTDTQYF
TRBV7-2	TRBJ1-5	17	CASSRDLVGFGNQPQHF
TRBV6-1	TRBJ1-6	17	CASSDIAVRLYNSPLHF
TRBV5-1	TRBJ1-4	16	CASSLGAQGTGEKLFF
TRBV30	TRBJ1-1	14	CAWDSGGKGTEAFF
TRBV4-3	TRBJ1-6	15	CASSQDARGDSPLHF
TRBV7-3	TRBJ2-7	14	CASSLTGGSYEQYF
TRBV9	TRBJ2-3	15	CASSVGPGGPDTQYF
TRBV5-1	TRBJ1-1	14	CASSIGQGGTEAFF
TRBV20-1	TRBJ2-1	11	CSARGYNEQFF
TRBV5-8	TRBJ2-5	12	CASSITGTAQYF
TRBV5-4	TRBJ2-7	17	CASSLAPMTSGPYEQYF
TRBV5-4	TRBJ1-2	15	CASSLVGGSNYGYTF
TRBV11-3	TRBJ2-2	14	CASSNDRSSGELFF
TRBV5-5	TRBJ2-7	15	CASSLRTTGDYEQYF
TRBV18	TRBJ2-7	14	CASSPPGASYEQYF
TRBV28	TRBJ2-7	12	CASRTGSYEQYF
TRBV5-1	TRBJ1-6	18	CASSLLALHSPGNSPLHF
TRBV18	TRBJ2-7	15	CASSPSPGRDDEQYF
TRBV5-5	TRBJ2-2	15	CASSAPQATTGELFF
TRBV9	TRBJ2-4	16	CASSEAPLGLQNIQYF
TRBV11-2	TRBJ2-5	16	CASSLTRGDLQETQYF
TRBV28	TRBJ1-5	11	CASSLWGAQHF
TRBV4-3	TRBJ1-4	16	CASSQDTGWRDEKLFF
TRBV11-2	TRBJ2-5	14	CASSPRRAQETQYF
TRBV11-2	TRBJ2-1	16	CASSSSEGWVGNEQFF
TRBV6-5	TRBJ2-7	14	CASSSADRPYEQYF
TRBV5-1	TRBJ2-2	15	CASSLQGTDTGELFF
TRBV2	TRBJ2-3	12	CASSAVVDTQYF
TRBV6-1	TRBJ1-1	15	CASSEALGGRAEAFF
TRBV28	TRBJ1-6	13	CASRSPGGSPLHF
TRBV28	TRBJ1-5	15	CASSPRPRGNQPQHF
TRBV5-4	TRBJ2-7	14	CASSRRGASGEQYF
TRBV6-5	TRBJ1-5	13	CASAHGRNQPQHF
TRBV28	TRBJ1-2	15	CATLFPGGTYYGYTF
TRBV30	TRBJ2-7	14	CAWGGQGTRYEQYF
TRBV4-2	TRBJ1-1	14	CASSQEGRLDEAFF
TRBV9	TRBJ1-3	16	CASSVSGTVAGNTIYF
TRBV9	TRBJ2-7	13	CASSVGVNGEQYF
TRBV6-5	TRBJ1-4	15	CASSPTGSTNEKLFF